The rows below give T cell receptor beta chains drawn from one sample of a study of blood T cell repertoires in COVID-19. Repertoires were generated with immunoSEQ multiplex PCR, while TCRdb's copy carries only in-frame clones and drops some. The sample shows 80,000 to 100,000 clones, approximately 79% of them seen only once. The sequencing input was peripheral blood. These receptor sequences come from a man in his 70s with active or convalescent COVID-19. Each CDR3 is given with its conserved first and last residue. D genes are given only for firm matches. Clone size is given for some rows only: seen once, a few or many times, or a class if the clone is expanded.

CDR3 DNA	CDR3 protein	V gene	D gene	clone size	J gene
TGTGCCAGCAGAATGACCTCGGGACAGGGACCTTACGAGCAGTACTTC	CASRMTSGQGPYEQYF	TRBV2	TRBD1	once	TRBJ2-7
TGTGCCAGCAGCTTAGATGGACAGGCGAACACTGAAGCTTTCTTT	CASSLDGQANTEAFF	TRBV11-3	TRBD1	NA	TRBJ1-1
TGTGCCAGCAGCACCGACAGGGTCGGGTTCGGTGAAAAACTGTTTTTT	CASSTDRVGFGEKLFF	TRBV7-9	TRBD1	NA	TRBJ1-4
TGTGCCAGCAGCTCTAGCCCTGCGGCCGGGGAGCTGTTTTTT	CASSSSPAAGELFF	TRBV11-3	NA	NA	TRBJ2-2
TGTGCCAGCAGGAGCAGGGGAATTCGGGGTCAGCCCCAGCATTTT	CASRSRGIRGQPQHF	TRBV6-5	NA	NA	TRBJ1-5
TGTGCCAGCAGCCAGCAACTGCGGGGGTCCGGGGAGCTGTTTTTT	CASSQQLRGSGELFF	TRBV7-9	TRBD2	NA	TRBJ2-2
TGCGCCAGCAGCTTGGGACAGGGCTATAATTCACCCCTCCACTTT	CASSLGQGYNSPLHF	TRBV5-1	TRBD1	NA	TRBJ1-6
TGTGCCTGGACAGGGCATTACAATGAGCAGTTCTTC	CAWTGHYNEQFF	TRBV30	NA	few	TRBJ2-1
TGTGCCAGCAGCCAAGCAAGCGGGGGTGCCCACTACAATGAGCAGTTCTTC	CASSQASGGAHYNEQFF	TRBV3-1/TRBV3-2	TRBD2	NA	TRBJ2-1
TGTGCCAGCAGTTACGTGTCAGGCTATGGCTACACCTTC	CASSYVSGYGYTF	TRBV6-5	NA	NA	TRBJ1-2